This T cell receptor beta chain was found in a study of T-cell reconstitution after alpha-beta-depleted transplantation in children. Whole-study results and caveats: Recipient T cells and thymic progenitors that survived were the source of the high TCRbeta diversity seen at day 60 in some patients. Newly made T cells mostly supplied T-cell counts and diversity one year after transplant. The study reportedly traced alpha-beta T cells about two months after transplant to several hundred expanded graft clones.

This clonotype has at least ten counts. The antigen is undetermined. The authors prepared the TCRbeta library with unique molecular identifiers. TCRdb reprocessed the PCR reads via MiXCR and lists one record per CDR3 protein. The repertoire consists of 200,000 to 300,000 distinct CDR3 sequences, with 20% to 30% occurring once and the leading ten covering about 2.6%. The specimen comprised PBMCs, sampled before TCRalphabeta/CD19-depleted stem cell transplant. This receptor was taken from a girl aged 2 to 10 with Fanconi anemia, due to receive a stem cell transplant.

DNA for the CDR3: TGTGCCACCAGCAGAGGTACTAGCGGGAGTTACAATGAGCAGTTCTTC. Amino acid sequence: CATSRGTSGSYNEQFF. The chain combines TRBV15 with TRBJ2-1, with 11 bases that match TRBD2. The CDR3 sequence is 16 residues long. J gave up 4 bases and V 1 base, and 3 bases lay outside the gene matches. Germline V gives CDR1 LNHNV, CDR2 YYDKDF (reference sequence).